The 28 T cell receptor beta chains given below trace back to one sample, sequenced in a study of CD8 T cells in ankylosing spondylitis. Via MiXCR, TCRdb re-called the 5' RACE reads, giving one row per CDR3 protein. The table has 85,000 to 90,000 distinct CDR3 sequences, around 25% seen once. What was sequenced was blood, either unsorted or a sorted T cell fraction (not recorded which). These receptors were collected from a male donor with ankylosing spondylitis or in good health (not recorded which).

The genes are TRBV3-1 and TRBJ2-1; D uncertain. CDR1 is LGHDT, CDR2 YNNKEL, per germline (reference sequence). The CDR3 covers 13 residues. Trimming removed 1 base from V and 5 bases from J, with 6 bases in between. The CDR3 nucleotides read TGTGCCAGCAGCCAAGGATCCAACAATGAGCAGTTCTTC. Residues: CASSQGSNNEQFF.

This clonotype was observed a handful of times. The DNA of the CDR3 is TGCAGTGCTCTAGGACAGCAGTACACCGGGGAGCTGTTTTTT. It yields the protein CSALGQQYTGELFF. J is TRBJ2-2 and V is TRBV20-1, with D perhaps TRBD1 (6 bases). CDR3 length: 14 residues. Per germline, CDR1 DFQATT and CDR2 SNEGSKA (reference sequence). The V and J ends lost 5 bases and 3 bases respectively, with 13 bases between them.

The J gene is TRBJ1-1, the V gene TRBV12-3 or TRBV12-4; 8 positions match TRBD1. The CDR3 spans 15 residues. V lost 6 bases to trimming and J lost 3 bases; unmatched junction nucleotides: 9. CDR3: CASRPTTGADTEAFF. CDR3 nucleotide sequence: TGTGCCAGCAGACCCACGACAGGGGCGGACACTGAAGCTTTCTTT.

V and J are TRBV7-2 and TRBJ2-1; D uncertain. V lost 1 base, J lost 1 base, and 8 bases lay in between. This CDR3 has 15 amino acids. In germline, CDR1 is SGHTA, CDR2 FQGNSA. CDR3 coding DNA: TGTGCCAGCAGCTTAGGTGGGCGGTCCTACAATGAGCAGTTCTTC. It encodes CASSLGGRSYNEQFF.

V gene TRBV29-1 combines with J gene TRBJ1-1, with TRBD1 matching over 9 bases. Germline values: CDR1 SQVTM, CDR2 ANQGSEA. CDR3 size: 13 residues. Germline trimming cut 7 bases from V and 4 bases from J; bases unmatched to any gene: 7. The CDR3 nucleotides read TGCAGCGCTCTTCCGGGACAGGGCACTGAAGCTTTCTTT. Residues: CSALPGQGTEAFF.

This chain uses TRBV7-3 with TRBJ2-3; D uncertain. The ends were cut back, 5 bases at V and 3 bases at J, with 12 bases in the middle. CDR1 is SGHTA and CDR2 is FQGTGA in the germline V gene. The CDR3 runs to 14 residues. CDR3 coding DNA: TGTGCCAGCAGCCTCCAGTCGCATACAGATACGCAGTATTTT. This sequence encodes CASSLQSHTDTQYF.

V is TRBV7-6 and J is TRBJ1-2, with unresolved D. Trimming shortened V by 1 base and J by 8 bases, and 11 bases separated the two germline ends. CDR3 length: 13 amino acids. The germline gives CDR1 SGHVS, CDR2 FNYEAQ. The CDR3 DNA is TGTGCCAGCAGCTTAGACCCGGCCAAAGGCTACACCTTC. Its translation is CASSLDPAKGYTF.

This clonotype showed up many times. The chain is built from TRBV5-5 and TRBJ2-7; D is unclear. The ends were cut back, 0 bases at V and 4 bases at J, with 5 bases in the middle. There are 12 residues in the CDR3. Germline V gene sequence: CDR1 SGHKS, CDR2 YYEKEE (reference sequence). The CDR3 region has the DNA TGTGCCAGCAGCTTGGTGGGGTACGAGCAGTACGTC. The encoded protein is CASSLVGYEQYV.

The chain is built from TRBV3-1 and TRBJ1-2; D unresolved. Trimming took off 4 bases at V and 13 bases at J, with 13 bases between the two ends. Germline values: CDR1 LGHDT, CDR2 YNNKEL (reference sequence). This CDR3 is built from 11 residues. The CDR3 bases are TGTGCCAGCAGCCGGGGTCGAGACGCCACCTTC. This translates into CASSRGRDATF.

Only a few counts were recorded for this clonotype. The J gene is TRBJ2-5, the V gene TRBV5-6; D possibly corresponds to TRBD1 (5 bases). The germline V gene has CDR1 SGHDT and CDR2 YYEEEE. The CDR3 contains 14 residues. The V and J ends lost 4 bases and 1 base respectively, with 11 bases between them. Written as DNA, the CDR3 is TGTGCCAGCAGCCGACTGGACATCCAAGAGACCCAGTACTTC. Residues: CASSRLDIQETQYF.

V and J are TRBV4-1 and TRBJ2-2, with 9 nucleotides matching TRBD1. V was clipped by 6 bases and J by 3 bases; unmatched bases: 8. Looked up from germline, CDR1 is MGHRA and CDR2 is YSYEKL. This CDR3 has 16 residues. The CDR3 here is CASRTYRGRHTGELFF. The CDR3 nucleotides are TGCGCCAGCAGAACTTACAGGGGGCGGCACACCGGGGAGCTGTTTTTT.

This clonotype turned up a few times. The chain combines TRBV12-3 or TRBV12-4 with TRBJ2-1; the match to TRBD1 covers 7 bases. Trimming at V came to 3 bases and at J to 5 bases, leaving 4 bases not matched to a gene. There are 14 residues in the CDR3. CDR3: CASSFPGTDNEQFF. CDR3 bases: TGTGCCAGCAGTTTCCCCGGGACAGACAATGAGCAGTTCTTC.

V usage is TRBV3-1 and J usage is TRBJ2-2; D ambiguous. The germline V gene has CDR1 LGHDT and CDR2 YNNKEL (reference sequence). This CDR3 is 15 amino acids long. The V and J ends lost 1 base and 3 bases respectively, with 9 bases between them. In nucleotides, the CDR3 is TGTGCCAGCAGCCAAGTTTCTGGTTACACCGGGGAGCTGTTTTTT. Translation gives CASSQVSGYTGELFF.

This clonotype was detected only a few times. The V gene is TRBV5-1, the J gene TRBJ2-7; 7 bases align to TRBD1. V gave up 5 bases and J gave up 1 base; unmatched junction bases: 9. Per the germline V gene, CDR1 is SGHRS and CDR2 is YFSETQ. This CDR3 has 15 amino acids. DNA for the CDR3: TGCGCCAGCAGGCAGACAGGGAAGTCGTCCTACGAGCAGTACTTC. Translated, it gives CASRQTGKSSYEQYF.

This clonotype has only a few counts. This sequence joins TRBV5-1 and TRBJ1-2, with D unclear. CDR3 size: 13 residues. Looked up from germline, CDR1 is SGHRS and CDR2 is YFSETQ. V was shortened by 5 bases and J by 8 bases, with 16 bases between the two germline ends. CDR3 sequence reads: CASSDSVGFGYTF. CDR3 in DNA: TGCGCCAGCAGTGATTCGGTGGGGTTCGGCTACACCTTC.

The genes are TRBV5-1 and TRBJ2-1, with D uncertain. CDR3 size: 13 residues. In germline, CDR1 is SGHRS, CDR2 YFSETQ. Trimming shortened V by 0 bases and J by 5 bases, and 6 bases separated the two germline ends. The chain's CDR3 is CASSLGVDNEQFF. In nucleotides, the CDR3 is TGCGCCAGCAGCTTGGGAGTAGACAATGAGCAGTTCTTC.

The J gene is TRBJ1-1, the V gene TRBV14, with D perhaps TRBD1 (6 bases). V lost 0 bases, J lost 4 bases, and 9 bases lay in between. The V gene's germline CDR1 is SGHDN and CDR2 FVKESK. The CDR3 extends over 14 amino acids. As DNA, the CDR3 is TGTGCCAGCAGCCAAGAAGGGGGGAGCACTGAAGCTTTCTTT. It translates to CASSQEGGSTEAFF.

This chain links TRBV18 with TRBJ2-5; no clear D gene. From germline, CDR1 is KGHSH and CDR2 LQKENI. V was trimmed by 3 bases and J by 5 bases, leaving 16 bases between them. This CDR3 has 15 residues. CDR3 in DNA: TGTGCCAGCTCACCTGTAGTCATCGTCCGGGAGACCCAGTACTTC. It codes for CASSPVVIVRETQYF.

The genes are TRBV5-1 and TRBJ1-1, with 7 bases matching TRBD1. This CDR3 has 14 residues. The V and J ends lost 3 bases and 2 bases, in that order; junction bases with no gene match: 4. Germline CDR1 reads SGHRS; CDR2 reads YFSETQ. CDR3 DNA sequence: TGCGCCAGCAGCTACCAGGGGGGAAACACTGAAGCTTTCTTT. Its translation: CASSYQGGNTEAFF. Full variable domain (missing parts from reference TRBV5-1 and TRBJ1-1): KAGVTQTPRYLIKTRGQQVTLSCSPISGHRSVSWYQQTPGQGLQFLFEYFSETQRNKGNFPGRFSGRQFSNSRSEMNVSTLELGDSALYLCASSYQGGNTEAFFGQGTRLTVV.

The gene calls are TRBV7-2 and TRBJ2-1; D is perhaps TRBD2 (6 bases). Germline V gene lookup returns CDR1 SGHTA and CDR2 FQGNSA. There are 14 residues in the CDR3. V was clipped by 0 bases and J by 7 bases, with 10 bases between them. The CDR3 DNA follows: TGTGCCAGCAGCTTAGCGGGCCGGGGGAATGAGCAGTTCTTC. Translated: CASSLAGRGNEQFF.

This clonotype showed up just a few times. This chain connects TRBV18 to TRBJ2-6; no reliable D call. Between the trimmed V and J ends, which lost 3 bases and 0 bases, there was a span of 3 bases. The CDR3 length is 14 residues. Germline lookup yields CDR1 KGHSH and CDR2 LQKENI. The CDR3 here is CASSPSSGANVLTF. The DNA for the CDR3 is TGTGCCAGCTCACCCAGCTCTGGGGCCAACGTCCTGACTTTC.

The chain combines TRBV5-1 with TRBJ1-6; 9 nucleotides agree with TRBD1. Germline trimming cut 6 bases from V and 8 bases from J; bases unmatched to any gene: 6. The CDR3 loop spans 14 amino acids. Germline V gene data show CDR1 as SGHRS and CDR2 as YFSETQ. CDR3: CASTRDRDDSPLHF. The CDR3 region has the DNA TGCGCCAGCACCCGGGACAGGGACGATTCACCCCTCCACTTT.

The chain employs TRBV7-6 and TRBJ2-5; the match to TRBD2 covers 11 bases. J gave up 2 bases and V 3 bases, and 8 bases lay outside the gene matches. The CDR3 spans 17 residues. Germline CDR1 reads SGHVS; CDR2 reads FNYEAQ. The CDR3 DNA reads TGTGCCAGCAGCTTGGGACCTTCTAGCGGGGGGCAAGAGACCCAGTACTTC. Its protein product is CASSLGPSSGGQETQYF. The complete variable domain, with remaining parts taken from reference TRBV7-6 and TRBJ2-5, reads GAGVSQSPRYKVTKRGQDVALRCDPISGHVSLYWYRQALGQGPEFLTYFNYEAQQDKSGLPNDRFSAERPEGSISTLTIQRTEQRDSAMYRCASSLGPSSGGQETQYFGPGTRLLVL.

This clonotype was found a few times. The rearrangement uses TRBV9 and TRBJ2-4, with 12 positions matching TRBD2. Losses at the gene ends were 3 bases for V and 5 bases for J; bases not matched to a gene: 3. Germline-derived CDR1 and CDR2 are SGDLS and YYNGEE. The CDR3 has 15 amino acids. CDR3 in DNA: TGTGCCAGCAGCGCTAGCGGGGGGGCCCAAAACATTCAGTACTTC. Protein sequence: CASSASGGAQNIQYF.

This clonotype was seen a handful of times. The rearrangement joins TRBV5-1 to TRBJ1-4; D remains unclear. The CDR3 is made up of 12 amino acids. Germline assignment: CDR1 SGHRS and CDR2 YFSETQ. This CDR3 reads CLRRFYNEKLFF. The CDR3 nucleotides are TGCTTAAGGAGGTTTTATAATGAAAAACTGTTTTTT.

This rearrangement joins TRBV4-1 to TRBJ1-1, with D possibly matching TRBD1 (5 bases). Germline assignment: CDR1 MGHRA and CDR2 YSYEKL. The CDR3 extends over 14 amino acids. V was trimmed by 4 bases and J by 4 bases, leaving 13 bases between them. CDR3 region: CASSLQAGGTEAFF. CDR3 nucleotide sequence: TGCGCCAGCAGCCTACAGGCAGGCGGCACTGAAGCTTTCTTT.

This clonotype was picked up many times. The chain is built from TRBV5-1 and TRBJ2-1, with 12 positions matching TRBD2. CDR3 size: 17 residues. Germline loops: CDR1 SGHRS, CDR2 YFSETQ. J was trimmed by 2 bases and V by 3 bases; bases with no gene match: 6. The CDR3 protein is CASSSTSGRLTYNEQFF. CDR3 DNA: TGCGCCAGCAGCTCCACTAGCGGGAGGCTCACCTACAATGAGCAGTTCTTC.

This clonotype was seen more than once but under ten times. The CDR3, as DNA: TGCAGTGCTTTTCCTGGACTAGCGGGCTACAATGAGCAGTTCTTC. This gives the protein CSAFPGLAGYNEQFF. The rearrangement uses TRBV20-1 and TRBJ2-1; 11 nucleotides align to TRBD2. This CDR3 comprises 15 residues. The germline CDR1 and CDR2 sequences are DFQATT and SNEGSKA (reference sequence). V lost 5 bases to trimming and J lost 3 bases; unmatched junction nucleotides: 6.